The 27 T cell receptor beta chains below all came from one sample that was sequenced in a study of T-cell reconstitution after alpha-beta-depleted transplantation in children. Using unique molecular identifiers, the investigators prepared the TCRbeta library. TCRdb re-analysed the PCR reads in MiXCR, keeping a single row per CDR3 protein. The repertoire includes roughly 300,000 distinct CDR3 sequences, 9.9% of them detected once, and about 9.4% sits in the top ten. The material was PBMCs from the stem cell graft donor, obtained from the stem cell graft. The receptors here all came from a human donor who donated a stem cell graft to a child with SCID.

CDR3 nucleotides: TGTGCCAGCAGCTTTGGCAGGGCAAGTGAGCAGTACTTC. Residues: CASSFGRASEQYF. The J gene is TRBJ2-7, the V gene TRBV13, with a weak D call TRBD1 (5 bases). There are 13 residues in the CDR3. CDR1 is PRHDT, CDR2 FYEKMQ, per germline (reference sequence). Trimming removed 3 bases at V and 7 bases at J, with 13 bases between.

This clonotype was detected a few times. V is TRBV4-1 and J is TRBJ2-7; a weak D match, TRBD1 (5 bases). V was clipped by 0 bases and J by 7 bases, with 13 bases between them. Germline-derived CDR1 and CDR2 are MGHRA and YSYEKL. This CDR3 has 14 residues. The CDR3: CASSQEGRGREQYF. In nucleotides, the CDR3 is TGCGCCAGCAGCCAAGAGGGAAGGGGAAGGGAGCAGTACTTC.

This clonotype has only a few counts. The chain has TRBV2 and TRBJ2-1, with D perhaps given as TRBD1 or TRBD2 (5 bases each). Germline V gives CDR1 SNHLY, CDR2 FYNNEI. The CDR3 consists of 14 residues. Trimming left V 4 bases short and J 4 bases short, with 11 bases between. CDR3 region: CASSGGTAYNEQFF. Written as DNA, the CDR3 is TGTGCCAGCAGTGGTGGGACGGCATACAATGAGCAGTTCTTC.

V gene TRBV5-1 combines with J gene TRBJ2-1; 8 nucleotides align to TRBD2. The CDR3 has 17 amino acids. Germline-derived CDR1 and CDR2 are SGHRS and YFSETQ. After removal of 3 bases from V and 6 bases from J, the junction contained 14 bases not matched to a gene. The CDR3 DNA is TGCGCCAGCAGCTCAGTACCTTCGGGGGGGGCCCTCAATGAGCAGTTCTTC. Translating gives CASSSVPSGGALNEQFF.

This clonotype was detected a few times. The CDR3 here is CASSDPFPPGANVLTF. In DNA, the CDR3 is TGCGCCAGCAGTGACCCGTTCCCCCCTGGGGCCAACGTCCTGACTTTC. The rearrangement uses TRBV10-2 and TRBJ2-6; no reliable D call. This CDR3 has 16 residues. The germline V gene has CDR1 WSHSY and CDR2 SAAADI. Trimming stripped 3 bases from V and 2 bases from J, with 11 bases between.

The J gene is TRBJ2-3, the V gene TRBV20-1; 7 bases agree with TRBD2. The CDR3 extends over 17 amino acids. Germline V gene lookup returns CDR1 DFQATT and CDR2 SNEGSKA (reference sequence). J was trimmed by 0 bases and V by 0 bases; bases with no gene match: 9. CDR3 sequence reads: CSARDLGGTTSTDTQYF. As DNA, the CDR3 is TGCAGTGCTAGAGATCTGGGCGGGACTACCAGCACAGATACGCAGTATTTT.

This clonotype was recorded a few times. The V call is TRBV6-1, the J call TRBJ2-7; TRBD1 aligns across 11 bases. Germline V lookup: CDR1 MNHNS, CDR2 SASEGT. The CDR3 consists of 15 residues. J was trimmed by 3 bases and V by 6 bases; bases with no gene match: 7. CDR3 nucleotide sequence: TGTGCCAGCAGCCTCCGGGACAGGGGGTTCTACGAGCAGTACTTC. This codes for CASSLRDRGFYEQYF.

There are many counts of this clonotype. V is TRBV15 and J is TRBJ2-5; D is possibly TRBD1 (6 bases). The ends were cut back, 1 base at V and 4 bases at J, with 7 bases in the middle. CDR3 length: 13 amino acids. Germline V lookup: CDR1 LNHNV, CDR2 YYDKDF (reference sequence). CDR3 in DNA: TGTGCCACCAGCAGAGGGGGGCTAGAGACCCAGTACTTC. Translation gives CATSRGGLETQYF.

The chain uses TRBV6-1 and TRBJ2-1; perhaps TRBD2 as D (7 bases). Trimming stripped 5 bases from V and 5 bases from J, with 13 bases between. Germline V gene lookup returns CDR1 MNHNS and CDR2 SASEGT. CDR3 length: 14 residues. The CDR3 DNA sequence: TGTGCCAGCAGTCGGGGGGCTCTCGACAATGAGCAGTTCTTC. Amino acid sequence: CASSRGALDNEQFF.

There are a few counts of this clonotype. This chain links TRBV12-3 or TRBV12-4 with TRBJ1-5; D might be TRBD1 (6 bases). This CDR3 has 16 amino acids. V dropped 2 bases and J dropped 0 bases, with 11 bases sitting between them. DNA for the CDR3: TGTGCCAGCAGTTTATCAGGGGCCGCTAGCAATCAGCCCCAGCATTTT. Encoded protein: CASSLSGAASNQPQHF.

The CDR3 protein is CASRRDSNNEQFF. The CDR3 DNA is TGCGCCAGCAGGAGGGACAGTAACAATGAGCAGTTCTTC. The chain has TRBV5-1 and TRBJ2-1; 7 bases map to TRBD1. V shed 5 bases, J shed 5 bases, and the junction held 4 bases outside the gene matches. Germline V gives CDR1 SGHRS, CDR2 YFSETQ. CDR3 length: 13 residues.

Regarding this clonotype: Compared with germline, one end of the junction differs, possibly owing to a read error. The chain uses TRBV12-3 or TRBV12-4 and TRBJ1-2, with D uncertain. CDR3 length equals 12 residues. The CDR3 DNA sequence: TGTGGCAGCAGTTGGGCCGGCCGGAGCTACACCTTC. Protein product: CGSSWAGRSYTF.

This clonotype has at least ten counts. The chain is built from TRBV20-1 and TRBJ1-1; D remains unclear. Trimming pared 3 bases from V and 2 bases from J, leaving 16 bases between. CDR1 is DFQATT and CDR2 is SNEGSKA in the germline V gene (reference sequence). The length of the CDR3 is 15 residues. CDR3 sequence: CSARALFEGNTEAFF. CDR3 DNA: TGCAGTGCTAGGGCCCTATTCGAGGGAAACACTGAAGCTTTCTTT.

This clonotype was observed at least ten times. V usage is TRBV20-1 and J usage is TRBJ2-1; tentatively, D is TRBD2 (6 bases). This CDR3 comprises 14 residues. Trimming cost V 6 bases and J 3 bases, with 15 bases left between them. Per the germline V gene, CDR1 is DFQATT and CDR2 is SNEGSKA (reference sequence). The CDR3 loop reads CSATAGTFYNEQFF. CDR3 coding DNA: TGCAGTGCCACCGCCGGGACTTTCTACAATGAGCAGTTCTTC.

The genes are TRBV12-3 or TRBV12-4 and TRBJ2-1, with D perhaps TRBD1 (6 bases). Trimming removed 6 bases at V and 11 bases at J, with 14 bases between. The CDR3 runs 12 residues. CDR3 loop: CASSYYRAKQFF. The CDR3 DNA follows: TGTGCCAGCAGCTACTACAGGGCTAAGCAGTTCTTC.

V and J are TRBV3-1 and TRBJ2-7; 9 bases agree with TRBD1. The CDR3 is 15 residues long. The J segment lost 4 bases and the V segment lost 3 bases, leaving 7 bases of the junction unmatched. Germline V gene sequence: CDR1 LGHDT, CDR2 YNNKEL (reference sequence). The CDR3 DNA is TGTGCCAGCAGCCAGCCACAGGGGGCGCGGTACGAGCAGTACTTC. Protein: CASSQPQGARYEQYF.

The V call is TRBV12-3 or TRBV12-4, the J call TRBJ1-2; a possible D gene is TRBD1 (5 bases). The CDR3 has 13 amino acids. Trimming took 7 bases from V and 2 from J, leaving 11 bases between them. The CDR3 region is CASKGRLNYGYTF. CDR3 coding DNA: TGTGCCAGCAAGGGGAGGTTAAACTATGGCTACACCTTC.

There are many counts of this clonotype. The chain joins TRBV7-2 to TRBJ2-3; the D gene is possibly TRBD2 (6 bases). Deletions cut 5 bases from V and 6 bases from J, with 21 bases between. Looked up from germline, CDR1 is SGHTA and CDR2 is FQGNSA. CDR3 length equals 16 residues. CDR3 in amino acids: CASSAGTGSRWDTQYF. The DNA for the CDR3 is TGTGCCAGCAGCGCGGGTACCGGGAGTAGGTGGGATACGCAGTATTTT.

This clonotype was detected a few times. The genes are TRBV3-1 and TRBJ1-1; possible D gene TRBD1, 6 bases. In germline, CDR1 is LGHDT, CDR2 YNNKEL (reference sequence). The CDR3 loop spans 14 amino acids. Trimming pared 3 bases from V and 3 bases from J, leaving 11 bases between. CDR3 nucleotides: TGTGCCAGCAGCCATCCCGACAGGTACACTGAAGCTTTCTTT. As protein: CASSHPDRYTEAFF.

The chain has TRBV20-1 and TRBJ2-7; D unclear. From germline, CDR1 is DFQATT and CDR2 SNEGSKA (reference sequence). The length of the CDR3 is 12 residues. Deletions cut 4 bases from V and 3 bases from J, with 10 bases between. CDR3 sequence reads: CSAISRNYEQYF. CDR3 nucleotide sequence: TGCAGTGCTATTAGCAGAAACTACGAGCAGTACTTC.

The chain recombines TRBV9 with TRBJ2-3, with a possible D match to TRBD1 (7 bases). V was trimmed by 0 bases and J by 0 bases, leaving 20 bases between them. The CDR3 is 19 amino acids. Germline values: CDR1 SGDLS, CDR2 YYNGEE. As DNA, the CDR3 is TGTGCCAGCAGCGTAGCTCCAGAAACAGGGGACTCTAGCACAGATACGCAGTATTTT. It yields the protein CASSVAPETGDSSTDTQYF.

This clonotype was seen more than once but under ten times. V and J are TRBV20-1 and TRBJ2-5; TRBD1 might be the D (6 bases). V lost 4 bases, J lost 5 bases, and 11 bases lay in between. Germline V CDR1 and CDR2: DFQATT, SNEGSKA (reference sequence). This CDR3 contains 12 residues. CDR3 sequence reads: CSANKGGETQYF. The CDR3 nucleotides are TGCAGTGCTAATAAAGGGGGTGAGACCCAGTACTTC.

As DNA, the CDR3 is TGTGCCAGCAGTCTCAGGGGGGTTAACGAGCAGTACTTC. The encoded protein is CASSLRGVNEQYF. The chain joins TRBV27 to TRBJ2-7; possibly TRBD1 for D (7 bases). This CDR3 has 13 amino acids. V was shortened by 5 bases and J by 5 bases, with 13 bases between the two germline ends. Germline V gene sequence: CDR1 MNHEY, CDR2 SMNVEV (reference sequence).

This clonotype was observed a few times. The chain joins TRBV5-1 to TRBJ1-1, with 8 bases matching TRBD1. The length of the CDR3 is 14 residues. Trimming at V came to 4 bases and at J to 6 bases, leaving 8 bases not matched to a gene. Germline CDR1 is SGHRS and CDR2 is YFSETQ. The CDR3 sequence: CASSADRTGSEAFF. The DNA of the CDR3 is TGCGCCAGCAGCGCCGACCGGACAGGGTCTGAAGCTTTCTTT.

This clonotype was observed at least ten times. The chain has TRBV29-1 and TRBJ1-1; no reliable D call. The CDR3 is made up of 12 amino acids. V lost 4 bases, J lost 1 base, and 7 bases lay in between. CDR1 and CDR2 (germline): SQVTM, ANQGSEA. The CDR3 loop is CSVADGNTEAFF. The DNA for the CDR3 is TGCAGCGTTGCGGACGGGAACACTGAAGCTTTCTTT.

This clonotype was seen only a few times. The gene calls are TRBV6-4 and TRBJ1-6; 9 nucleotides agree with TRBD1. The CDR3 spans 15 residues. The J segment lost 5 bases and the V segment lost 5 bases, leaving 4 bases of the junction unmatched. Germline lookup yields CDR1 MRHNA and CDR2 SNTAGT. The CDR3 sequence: CASSYRTGDNSPLHF. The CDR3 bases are TGTGCCAGCAGTTATCGGACAGGGGATAATTCACCCCTCCACTTT.

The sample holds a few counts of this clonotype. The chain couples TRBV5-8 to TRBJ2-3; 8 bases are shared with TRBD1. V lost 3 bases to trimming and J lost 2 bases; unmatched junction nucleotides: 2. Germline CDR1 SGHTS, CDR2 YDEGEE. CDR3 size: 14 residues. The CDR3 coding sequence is TGTGCCAGCAGCTGGGGACAGGACACAGATACGCAGTATTTT. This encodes CASSWGQDTDTQYF.